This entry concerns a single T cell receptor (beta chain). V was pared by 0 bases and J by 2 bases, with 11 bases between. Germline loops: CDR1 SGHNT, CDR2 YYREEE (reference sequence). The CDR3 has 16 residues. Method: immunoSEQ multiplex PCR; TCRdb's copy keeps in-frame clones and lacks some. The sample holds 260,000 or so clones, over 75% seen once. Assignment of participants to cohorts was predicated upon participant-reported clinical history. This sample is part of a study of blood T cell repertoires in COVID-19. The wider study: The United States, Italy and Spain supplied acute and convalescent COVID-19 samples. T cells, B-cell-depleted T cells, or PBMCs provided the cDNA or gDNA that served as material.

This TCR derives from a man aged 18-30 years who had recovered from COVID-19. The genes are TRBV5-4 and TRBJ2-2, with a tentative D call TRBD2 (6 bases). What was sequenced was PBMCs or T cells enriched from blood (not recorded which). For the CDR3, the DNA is TGTGCCAGCAGCTTGGCCGGGACTTTTAACACCGGGGAGCTGTTTTTT. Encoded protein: CASSLAGTFNTGELFF.